This passage covers 29 T cell receptor beta chains from one sample sequenced in a study of T-cell memory formation after mild COVID-19. Each CDR3 protein is one row after TCRdb ran MiXCR on the 5' RACE reads. The data hold about 420,000 distinct CDR3 sequences, with about 22% observed a single time. Sequencing input: PBMCs or a T cell subset sorted from them (not recorded which). These TCRs come from an adult woman who had mild COVID-19 (a few samples of this study predate the infection). Cell type and time point are not known.

This clonotype occurred a few times. The chain employs TRBV5-1 and TRBJ2-7; 11 bases align to TRBD2. Germline V lookup: CDR1 SGHRS, CDR2 YFSETQ. V lost 6 bases and J lost 3; bases outside the gene matches: 8. CDR3 length: 15 residues. CDR3 loop: CASNQLAGEFYEQYF. The CDR3 DNA reads TGCGCCAGCAACCAACTAGCGGGGGAGTTCTACGAGCAGTACTTC. The complete variable domain, with remaining parts taken from reference TRBV5-1 and TRBJ2-7, reads KAGVTQTPRYLIKTRGQQVTLSCSPISGHRSVSWYQQTPGQGLQFLFEYFSETQRNKGNFPGRFSGRQFSNSRSEMNVSTLELGDSALYLCASNQLAGEFYEQYFGPGTRLTVT.

This clonotype is categorized as medium-sized. This sequence joins TRBV20-1 and TRBJ1-2; the D is unclear. The CDR3 runs 16 residues. Germline values: CDR1 DFQATT, CDR2 SNEGSKA (reference sequence). Deletions cut 0 bases from V and 8 bases from J, with 22 bases between. The CDR3 spells CSARDLGEEVVKGYTF. The CDR3 DNA is TGCAGTGCTAGAGATCTCGGGGAAGAAGTCGTGAAGGGCTACACCTTC.

The genes are TRBV9 and TRBJ1-2; tentatively, D is TRBD1 (5 bases). The ends were cut back, 3 bases at V and 8 bases at J, with 17 bases in the middle. The CDR3 totals 14 residues. CDR1 is SGDLS and CDR2 is YYNGEE in the germline V gene. The CDR3, as DNA: TGTGCCAGCAGCGCCGGGACGGGACGTCTAGGCTACACCTTC. It is translated as CASSAGTGRLGYTF.

This clonotype has just a few counts. The rearrangement links TRBV5-6 to TRBJ1-4; no firm D call. The CDR3 spans 14 residues. The V gene's germline CDR1 is SGHDT and CDR2 YYEEEE. Deletions cut 1 base from V and 8 bases from J, with 12 bases between. The CDR3 region is CASSLQNRIEKLFF. CDR3 bases: TGTGCCAGCAGCTTGCAGAACCGGATCGAAAAACTGTTTTTT.

This clonotype was detected a few times. The gene calls are TRBV12-3 or TRBV12-4 and TRBJ1-4, with D unclear. Trimming cost V 6 bases and J 5 bases, with 7 bases left between them. CDR3 size: 12 residues. CDR3 nucleotide sequence: TGTGCCAGCAGACAGCTGAATGAAAAACTGTTTTTT. The encoded protein is CASRQLNEKLFF.

This chain links TRBV6-5 with TRBJ2-1, with a possible D match to TRBD1 (6 bases). Trimming shortened V by 6 bases and J by 4 bases, and 22 bases separated the two germline ends. From germline, CDR1 is MNHEY and CDR2 SVGAGI. The CDR3 is 17 residues long. CDR3 amino acids: CASRLQGPNFHYNEQFF. The CDR3 region has the DNA TGTGCCAGCAGATTACAGGGTCCCAACTTCCATTACAATGAGCAGTTCTTC.

The chain joins TRBV6-6 to TRBJ1-1; a possible D gene is TRBD1 (5 bases). V lost 0 bases and J lost 3, with 17 bases in between. The germline V gene encodes CDR1 MNHNY and CDR2 SVGAGI (reference sequence). CDR3 length: 17 amino acids. The CDR3 is CASSYSRGAPPDTEAFF. The CDR3 DNA reads as TGTGCCAGCAGTTACTCGAGGGGTGCCCCACCGGACACTGAAGCTTTCTTT.

A note on this clonotype: An end of the junction differs from the germline gene, which may be a read error. The chain carries TRBV5-6 and TRBJ2-6; D possibly uses TRBD1 or TRBD2 (6 bases each). This CDR3 region has 18 residues. Looked up from germline, CDR1 is SGHDT and CDR2 is YYEEEE. The CDR3 coding sequence is TGTGCCAGCAGCTCCCCGACAGGCTGGGACTCTTGGGCCAACGTCCTGACTTTC. This codes for CASSSPTGWDSWANVLTF.

The V and J genes are TRBV7-3 and TRBJ2-1, with 11 bases fitting TRBD1. V shed 5 bases, J shed 6 bases, and the junction held 6 bases outside the gene matches. Germline loops: CDR1 SGHTA, CDR2 FQGTGA. There are 15 residues in the CDR3. The CDR3 sequence is CASSTRGTGGNEQFF. The CDR3 DNA reads TGTGCCAGCAGCACCAGGGGGACAGGGGGCAATGAGCAGTTCTTC.

This clonotype was recorded once. V usage is TRBV11-2 and J usage is TRBJ1-1; 7 bases match TRBD1. The CDR3 has 16 residues. V was clipped by 4 bases and J by 1 base; unmatched bases: 9. Per the germline V gene, CDR1 is SGHAT and CDR2 is FQNNGV. The CDR3 sequence: CASSSNGDRSNTEAFF. The CDR3 region has the DNA TGTGCCAGCAGCTCAAATGGGGACAGATCGAACACTGAAGCTTTCTTT.

The CDR3 region is CASSPSGIDANVLTF. The CDR3 DNA follows: TGTGCCAGCAGTCCCTCGGGGATAGACGCCAACGTCCTGACTTTC. The J gene is TRBJ2-6, the V gene TRBV3-1, with a tentative D call TRBD2 (5 bases). Trimming removed 6 bases at V and 7 bases at J, with 16 bases between. This CDR3 contains 15 residues. The germline V gene has CDR1 LGHDT and CDR2 YNNKEL (reference sequence).

In this sample, this clonotype turned up a few times. This rearrangement joins TRBV20-1 to TRBJ2-1; D possibly corresponds to TRBD1 (6 bases). CDR1 is DFQATT, CDR2 SNEGSKA, per germline (reference sequence). The V and J ends lost 7 bases and 10 bases respectively, with 17 bases between them. This CDR3 has 12 residues. CDR3 bases: TGCAGTGGTCAGGGGCCTCGAGGCGAGCAGTTCTTC. Translated: CSGQGPRGEQFF.

The chain joins TRBV12-3 or TRBV12-4 to TRBJ2-1, with 7 bases identical to TRBD2. After removal of 7 bases from V and 0 bases from J, the junction contained 3 bases not matched to a gene. CDR3 length: 14 residues. The CDR3 spells CASTIAGSYNEQFF. The CDR3 DNA reads as TGTGCCAGCACCATAGCGGGCTCCTACAATGAGCAGTTCTTC.

Of note for this clonotype: A read error may account for a junction end that differs from germline. This rearrangement joins TRBV20-1 to TRBJ2-4; 7 bases agree with TRBD1. CDR1 and CDR2 (germline): DFQATT, SNEGSKA (reference sequence). The CDR3 runs to 14 residues. Here the CDR3 DNA reads TGCAGTGCTAGAGACCCCAGCCGGACAGGAGAGACGCACTTC. Residues: CSARDPSRTGETHF.

The V call is TRBV12-3 or TRBV12-4, the J call TRBJ2-7; D remains ambiguous. The CDR3 spans 13 residues. V lost 5 bases to trimming and J lost 6 bases, with 14 bases between them. The CDR3 DNA reads TGTGCCAGCAGTCCGGGTCGATCCACCGAGCAGTACTTC. It encodes CASSPGRSTEQYF.

This clonotype was counted only a few times. The J gene is TRBJ2-5, the V gene TRBV29-1; D could derive from TRBD1 or TRBD2 (5 bases each). Germline V CDR1 and CDR2: SQVTM, ANQGSEA. The V and J ends lost 4 bases and 4 bases respectively, with 13 bases between them. The CDR3 has 13 amino acids. The chain's CDR3 is CSVAEGLTETQYF. In DNA, the CDR3 is TGCAGCGTTGCCGAGGGGCTAACAGAGACCCAGTACTTC.

This clonotype was detected only a few times. This chain connects TRBV29-1 to TRBJ2-3; TRBD1 might be the D (6 bases). Looked up from germline, CDR1 is SQVTM and CDR2 is ANQGSEA. V lost 6 bases to trimming and J lost 5 bases, with 12 bases between them. The CDR3 has 12 amino acids. The CDR3: CSVRPRGDTQYF. Here the CDR3 DNA reads TGCAGCGTCCGACCCAGGGGAGATACGCAGTATTTT.

This clonotype was seen repeatedly, ten times or more. This sequence joins TRBV7-3 and TRBJ2-7; D is possibly TRBD1 or TRBD2 (5 bases each). Deletions cut 4 bases from V and 2 bases from J, with 9 bases between. Per germline, CDR1 SGHTA and CDR2 FQGTGA. CDR3 length equals 13 residues. The CDR3 reads CASSSGTTYEQYF. The CDR3 bases are TGTGCCAGCAGCTCGGGGACGACCTACGAGCAGTACTTC.

V usage is TRBV7-6 and J usage is TRBJ1-4; D gene unclear. The germline gives CDR1 SGHVS, CDR2 FNYEAQ. This CDR3 is built from 16 residues. V was clipped by 5 bases and J by 10 bases, with 23 bases between them. The DNA for the CDR3 is TGTGCCAGCAGCCCACGACCCGGGCCAGAGGCGGGAAAACTGTTTTTT. Its translation is CASSPRPGPEAGKLFF.

This clonotype was seen more than once but under ten times. V and J are TRBV9 and TRBJ2-3; D remains unclear. The CDR3 sequence is 14 residues long. V was clipped by 0 bases and J by 1 base, with 6 bases between them. From germline, CDR1 is SGDLS and CDR2 YYNGEE. CDR3 sequence: CASSVGLGTDTQYF. The DNA for the CDR3 is TGTGCCAGCAGCGTAGGGCTTGGCACAGATACGCAGTATTTT.

CDR3 residues: CASSYLAEYEQYF. The CDR3, as DNA: TGTGCCAGCAGTTACCTAGCGGAATACGAGCAGTACTTC. The chain joins TRBV6-6 to TRBJ2-7, with 7 bases matching TRBD2. V lost 2 bases to trimming and J lost 4 bases; unmatched junction nucleotides: 2. Germline V lookup: CDR1 MNHNY, CDR2 SVGAGI (reference sequence). This CDR3 comprises 13 residues.

The chain joins TRBV27 to TRBJ1-4, with TRBD1 as a possible D gene (6 bases). With 3 bases removed from V and 5 bases from J, the gap between germline ends came to 10 bases. CDR1 is MNHEY, CDR2 SMNVEV, per germline (reference sequence). This CDR3 contains 14 residues. CDR3 amino acids: CASSFGRGNEKLFF. As DNA, the CDR3 is TGTGCCAGCAGTTTTGGGAGGGGGAATGAAAAACTGTTTTTT.

There are a few counts of this clonotype. V usage is TRBV19 and J usage is TRBJ2-4, with D hard to call. V lost 7 bases and J lost 4, with 23 bases in between. Germline V CDR1 and CDR2: LNHDA, SQIVND (reference sequence). The CDR3 length is 17 residues. The CDR3 DNA sequence: TGTGCCAGTAAAGAAGAGACCCAGACCGGATCTAAAAACATTCAGTACTTC. Translated: CASKEETQTGSKNIQYF.

The rearrangement joins TRBV4-2 to TRBJ2-2, with D possibly TRBD2 on 6 matching bases. The germline CDR1 and CDR2 sequences are LGHNA and YNFKEQ. The CDR3 is 14 amino acids. Trimming pared 6 bases from V and 8 bases from J, leaving 16 bases between. The CDR3: CASSPRESSGELFF. DNA for the CDR3: TGTGCCAGCAGTCCGCGGGAATCGTCTGGGGAGCTGTTTTTT.

This clonotype came up a few times. The chain joins TRBV10-3 to TRBJ1-1, with 9 bases matching TRBD1. The CDR3 consists of 19 residues. The trim removed 6 bases at V and 0 bases at J, leaving 17 bases unmatched. Looked up from germline, CDR1 is ENHRY and CDR2 is SYGVKD. CDR3 sequence: CAIRTPQGAGILLNTEAFF. The CDR3 DNA sequence: TGTGCCATCAGGACACCACAGGGGGCCGGGATACTTCTGAACACTGAAGCTTTCTTT.

This clonotype has ten or more counts. V and J are TRBV5-1 and TRBJ2-1, with 9 bases identical to TRBD2. The junction had 6 bases not matched to a gene; V was cut back by 0 bases and J by 5 bases. CDR1 SGHRS and CDR2 YFSETQ come from the germline V gene. The CDR3 extends over 16 amino acids. This chain's CDR3 is CASSLGLAGRHNEQFF. The CDR3 nucleotides read TGCGCCAGCAGCTTGGGGCTAGCGGGGCGCCACAATGAGCAGTTCTTC.

The chain carries TRBV5-5 and TRBJ2-2, with TRBD2 identical over 7 bases. The germline V gene encodes CDR1 SGHKS and CDR2 YYEKEE (reference sequence). V shed 4 bases and J 7 bases; nucleotides not matched to a gene: 4. The CDR3 length is 13 residues. The DNA for the CDR3 is TGTGCCAGCAGCCCGGGGACTAACGGGGAGCTGTTTTTT. Its translation is CASSPGTNGELFF.

This clonotype was found many times. This chain joins TRBV3-1 and TRBJ2-5; D assignment may be TRBD1 or TRBD2 (5 bases each). The CDR3 runs to 16 residues. V dropped 4 bases and J dropped 2 bases, with 17 bases sitting between them. Germline CDR1 LGHDT, CDR2 YNNKEL (reference sequence). The CDR3 region is CASSPNGLWTQETQYF. For the CDR3, the DNA is TGTGCCAGCAGCCCGAACGGACTTTGGACACAAGAGACCCAGTACTTC.

The rearrangement links TRBV5-6 to TRBJ1-5, with TRBD1 as a possible D gene (5 bases). In germline, CDR1 is SGHDT, CDR2 YYEEEE. The CDR3 is made up of 13 amino acids. V lost 2 bases and J 4 bases, leaving 7 bases between the germline ends. Written as DNA, the CDR3 is TGTGCCAGCAGCTTAGGGGTTAATCAGCCCCAGCATTTT. As protein: CASSLGVNQPQHF. Looking up the rest from reference TRBV5-6 and TRBJ1-5 gives the full variable domain: DAGVTQSPTHLIKTRGQQVTLRCSPKSGHDTVSWYQQALGQGPQFIFQYYEEEERQRGNFPDRFSGHQFPNYSSELNVNALLLGDSALYLCASSLGVNQPQHFGDGTRLSIL.